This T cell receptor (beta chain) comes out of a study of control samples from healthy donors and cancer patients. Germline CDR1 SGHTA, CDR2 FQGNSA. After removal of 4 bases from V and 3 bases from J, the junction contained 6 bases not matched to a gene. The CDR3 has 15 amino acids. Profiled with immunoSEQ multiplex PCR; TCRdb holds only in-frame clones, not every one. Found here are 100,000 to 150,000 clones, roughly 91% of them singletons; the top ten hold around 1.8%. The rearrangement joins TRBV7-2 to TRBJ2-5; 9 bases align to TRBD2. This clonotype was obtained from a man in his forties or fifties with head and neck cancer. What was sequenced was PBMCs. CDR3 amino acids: CASSWGGGAEETQYF. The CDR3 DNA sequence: TGTGCCAGCAGCTGGGGCGGGGGGGCAGAAGAGACCCAGTACTTC. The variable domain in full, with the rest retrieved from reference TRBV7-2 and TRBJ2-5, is GAGVSQSPSNKVTEKGKDVELRCDPISGHTALYWYRQSLGQGLEFLIYFQGNSAPDKSGLPSDRFSAERTGGSVSTLTIQRTQQEDSAVYLCASSWGGGAEETQYFGPGTRLLVL.